Below, 18 T cell receptor beta chains from the same sample are listed, as sequenced in a study of T cell repertoires in cytomegalovirus infection (dated by TCRdb to about 2019). TCRdb lists the instrument as Illumina HiSeq 1500. The public reads were run again by TCRdb, first through fastp at Q25 and then through MiXCR, and only productive beta chains were kept. Every distinct CDR3 protein forms one entry, paired with its most common genes and DNA. This sample lists around 130,000 distinct CDR3 sequences; roughly 8.2% were detected once. The ten largest clones represent roughly a tenth of the sample. Sequencing was done on a sample of PBMCs. The receptors derive from a human donor in good health (CMV status not recorded). Some clones in this sample may be carry-over from other donors' samples.

This clonotype was seen ten or more times. This rearrangement joins TRBV20-1 to TRBJ1-2; 11 nucleotides align to TRBD1. Per the germline V gene, CDR1 is DFQATT and CDR2 is SNEGSKA (reference sequence). V lost 6 bases and J lost 8; bases outside the gene matches: 11. The CDR3 covers 14 residues. The chain's CDR3 is CSARDRGVDWGYTF. In DNA form, the CDR3 reads TGCAGTGCCCGGGACAGGGGGGTCGATTGGGGCTACACCTTC.

The V and J genes are TRBV2 and TRBJ2-1; D unresolved. The length of the CDR3 is 14 residues. CDR1 is SNHLY and CDR2 is FYNNEI in the germline V gene. V was trimmed by 4 bases and J by 0 bases, leaving 7 bases between them. CDR3: CASSVSSSYNEQFF. CDR3 sequence (DNA): TGTGCCAGCAGTGTTTCGAGCTCCTACAATGAGCAGTTCTTC.

This chain links TRBV28 with TRBJ2-1, with 13 bases that match TRBD2. Germline V lookup: CDR1 MDHEN, CDR2 SYDVKM. The length of the CDR3 is 15 residues. J lost 7 bases, V lost 4 bases, and 4 bases had no gene match. The chain's CDR3 is CASSSGLAGSNEQFF. In nucleotides, the CDR3 is TGTGCCAGCAGTTCGGGACTAGCGGGGTCAAATGAGCAGTTCTTC.

This chain connects TRBV6-2 or TRBV6-3 to TRBJ2-2; unclear D gene. Germline assignment: CDR1 MNHEY and CDR2 SVGEGT. Trimming shortened V by 2 bases and J by 6 bases, and 19 bases separated the two germline ends. There are 17 residues in the CDR3. The DNA for the CDR3 is TGTGCCAGCAGTTACCGGGCCGGCAAGGTGGCCCCCGGGGAGCTGTTTTTT. This codes for CASSYRAGKVAPGELFF.

This clonotype has ten or more counts. The chain recombines TRBV5-5 with TRBJ2-3; D might be TRBD2 (6 bases). This CDR3 has 14 amino acids. The germline V and J ends were trimmed by 4 bases and 4 bases, with 13 bases remaining between them. CDR1 and CDR2 from the germline V gene are SGHKS and YYEKEE (reference sequence). The CDR3 here is CASSRDFRADTQYF. The DNA of the CDR3 is TGTGCCAGCAGCCGGGACTTCAGGGCAGATACGCAGTATTTT.

This clonotype was counted only a few times. The chain recombines TRBV2 with TRBJ1-5; a possible D gene is TRBD1 (5 bases). CDR1 SNHLY and CDR2 FYNNEI come from the germline V gene. The length of the CDR3 is 14 residues. V dropped 6 bases and J dropped 2 bases, with 11 bases sitting between them. In nucleotides, the CDR3 is TGTGCCAGCAGGGGGGGACCAGGCAATCAGCCCCAGCATTTT. Protein product: CASRGGPGNQPQHF.

This clonotype has ten or more counts. The CDR3 region has the DNA TGTGCCAGTAGTCCCTCCCCTTTTGGATCCTCCTACGAGCAGTACTTC. Its protein is CASSPSPFGSSYEQYF. V is TRBV19 and J is TRBJ2-7, with no clear D. Germline V gene sequence: CDR1 LNHDA, CDR2 SQIVND (reference sequence). The CDR3 runs to 16 residues. Trimming removed 5 bases from V and 0 bases from J, with 17 bases in between.

DNA for the CDR3: TGTGCCAGCACGGGACAGATCTTAGAGACCCAGTACTTC. This gives the protein CASTGQILETQYF. V is TRBV14 and J is TRBJ2-5, with 7 bases matching TRBD1. With V trimmed by 7 bases and J by 4 bases, 6 bases remained unmatched. This CDR3 region has 13 residues. The V gene's germline CDR1 is SGHDN and CDR2 FVKESK.

The chain is built from TRBV2 and TRBJ1-5, with 9 positions matching TRBD1. V shed 6 bases and J 0 bases; nucleotides not matched to a gene: 3. Looked up from germline, CDR1 is SNHLY and CDR2 is FYNNEI. The CDR3 sequence is 15 residues long. For the CDR3, the DNA is TGTGCCAGCAGGGGGGACAGGGCTAGCAATCAGCCCCAGCATTTT. It is translated as CASRGDRASNQPQHF.

This clonotype was detected many times. The genes are TRBV7-9 and TRBJ2-2; possibly TRBD1 for D (5 bases). The germline V and J ends were trimmed by 3 bases and 1 base, with 9 bases remaining between them. The germline CDR1 and CDR2 sequences are SEHNR and FQNEAQ (reference sequence). The CDR3 has 15 residues. The CDR3 DNA sequence: TGTGCCAGCAGCTTGCCCAGGGAGAACACCGGGGAGCTGTTTTTT. Protein sequence: CASSLPRENTGELFF. The full variable domain, its missing parts supplied by reference TRBV7-9 and TRBJ2-2, is DTGVSQNPRHKITKRGQNVTFRCDPISEHNRLYWYRQTLGQGPEFLTYFQNEAQLEKSRLLSDRFSAERPKGSFSTLEIQRTEQGDSAMYLCASSLPRENTGELFFGEGSRLTVL.

V usage is TRBV5-6 and J usage is TRBJ2-3; 9 bases match TRBD2. The CDR3 loop spans 16 amino acids. V lost 0 bases, J lost 3 bases, and 5 bases stayed unmatched. Germline V gives CDR1 SGHDT, CDR2 YYEEEE. The CDR3 loop reads CASSLERGARTDTQYF. In DNA, the CDR3 is TGTGCCAGCAGCTTGGAGCGGGGGGCCAGGACAGATACGCAGTATTTT.

This clonotype was seen a few times. The chain is built from TRBV29-1 and TRBJ1-1; D is possibly TRBD1 (6 bases). The germline CDR1 and CDR2 sequences are SQVTM and ANQGSEA. V gave up 7 bases and J gave up 0 bases, with 15 bases separating them. The CDR3 length is 14 residues. CDR3: CSAGGGGMNTEAFF. For the CDR3, the DNA is TGCAGCGCCGGCGGGGGGGGCATGAACACTGAAGCTTTCTTT.

This clonotype has a count of ten or more. The rearrangement joins TRBV7-8 to TRBJ1-2, with 10 bases that match TRBD1. Germline V CDR1 and CDR2: SGHVS, FQNEAQ. This CDR3 has 16 amino acids. V dropped 0 bases and J dropped 6; count of bases not matched to a gene: 7. This CDR3 is CASSLAGDRGSNGYTF. Written as DNA, the CDR3 is TGTGCCAGCAGCTTAGCTGGGGACAGGGGTTCGAATGGCTACACCTTC.

Many counts were recorded for this clonotype. The J gene is TRBJ1-5, the V gene TRBV7-2; D not certain. Trimming took off 2 bases at V and 7 bases at J, with 12 bases between the two ends. The CDR3 spans 14 residues. The germline gives CDR1 SGHTA, CDR2 FQGNSA. The CDR3 reads CASSLTGDNQPQHF. In nucleotides, the CDR3 is TGTGCCAGCAGCTTAACTGGGGATAACCAGCCCCAGCATTTT.

This clonotype turned up a few times. This chain joins TRBV2 and TRBJ2-5; D is uncertain. The CDR3 loop spans 12 amino acids. The germline CDR1 and CDR2 sequences are SNHLY and FYNNEI. The V and J ends lost 6 bases and 4 bases respectively, with 9 bases between them. CDR3 loop: CASREPPETQYF. The CDR3 DNA is TGTGCCAGCAGAGAGCCTCCAGAGACCCAGTACTTC.

Ten or more counts support this clonotype. The J gene is TRBJ2-3, the V gene TRBV7-2; D remains ambiguous. This CDR3 has 15 amino acids. Trimming removed 6 bases from V and 2 bases from J, with 15 bases in between. The germline CDR1 and CDR2 sequences are SGHTA and FQGNSA. Written as DNA, the CDR3 is TGTGCCAGCAGGTATCTGGGCGGTTTCACAGATACGCAGTATTTT. This encodes CASRYLGGFTDTQYF.

The chain couples TRBV29-1 to TRBJ1-1, with D possibly TRBD1 on 6 matching bases. Germline loops: CDR1 SQVTM, CDR2 ANQGSEA. There are 13 residues in the CDR3. V shed 8 bases and J shed 3 bases, with 16 bases lying between them. The CDR3 is CSSNGGADTEAFF. The CDR3 nucleotides read TGCAGCTCTAACGGGGGCGCAGACACTGAAGCTTTCTTT.

The genes are TRBV5-1 and TRBJ2-3; maybe TRBD1 (5 bases). The CDR3 is made up of 14 amino acids. The germline V gene encodes CDR1 SGHRS and CDR2 YFSETQ. V lost 4 bases to trimming and J lost 0 bases, with 9 bases between them. The CDR3 loop is CASSLRQSTDTQYF. In DNA, the CDR3 is TGCGCCAGCAGCCTGAGACAGAGCACAGATACGCAGTATTTT.